This T cell receptor (beta chain) was observed in a study of T cells after yellow fever vaccination. Whole-study findings and limits: Across the CD4 and CD8 compartments, a small share of clonotypes was present in both.

TCRdb redid the calling of the 5' RACE reads with MiXCR, one entry per CDR3 protein. The sample yields 200,000 to 300,000 distinct CDR3 sequences, around 6.7% seen once. On this clonotype: The antigen remains undetermined.

The CDR3 has 17 residues. In germline, CDR1 is KGHSH, CDR2 LQKENI. V lost 0 bases and J lost 7; bases outside the gene matches: 9. This chain uses TRBV18 with TRBJ2-1; 10 nucleotides agree with TRBD2. Sequences were derived from CD4+ T cells sorted from PBMCs, sampled on the day of the yellow fever booster vaccination. This TCR was recovered from a man in his thirties or forties who received the YFV17D yellow fever vaccine. The CDR3 region has the DNA TGTGCCAGCTCACCACCAAGCTCCCTAGCGGGGGAAAATGAGCAGTTCTTC. Residues: CASSPPSSLAGENEQFF.